The 26 T cell receptor beta chains given below trace back to one sample, sequenced in a study of T cells in localized non-small cell lung cancer (dated by TCRdb to the early 2020s). Library preparation was by the immunoSEQ multiplex PCR assay. TCRdb's version of the immuneACCESS table is confined to in-frame rearrangements and falls short of the full clone set. An unresolved V gene accounts for under half of the shortfall where checked; the remainder is of unknown origin. In all, the sample holds tens of thousands of clones, and over 75% of those were seen once. 7.5% to 10% of the sample rests with the top ten. The sample consisted of peripheral blood, taken before any cancer treatment. Receptor source: a female donor over 55 with stage I lung adenocarcinoma.

The V call is TRBV7-8, the J call TRBJ2-7, with TRBD2 as a possible D gene (5 bases). CDR1 SGHVS and CDR2 FQNEAQ come from the germline V gene. The CDR3 covers 15 residues. Trimming removed 5 bases from V and 2 bases from J, with 16 bases in between. The CDR3 is CASSLTRDLTYEQYF. For the CDR3, the DNA is TGTGCCAGCAGCCTTACTAGAGACCTTACCTACGAGCAGTACTTC.

This chain links TRBV19 with TRBJ2-3; 12 positions match TRBD1. V shed 9 bases, J shed 3 bases, and the junction held 4 bases outside the gene matches. Germline loops: CDR1 LNHDA, CDR2 SQIVND (reference sequence). This CDR3 has 14 amino acids. The CDR3 DNA is TGTGCCAGCCGGGACAGGGGGCCTACAGATACGCAGTATTTT. It encodes CASRDRGPTDTQYF.

The rearrangement joins TRBV9 to TRBJ1-3; D is possibly TRBD1 (6 bases). Germline V gives CDR1 SGDLS, CDR2 YYNGEE. The CDR3 sequence is 15 residues long. Trimming stripped 3 bases from V and 0 bases from J, with 10 bases between. The CDR3 reads CASSAGQSSGNTIYF. The DNA for the CDR3 is TGTGCCAGCAGCGCAGGACAGAGCTCTGGAAACACCATATATTTT.

Turning to this clone: Other nucleotide sequences from this sample produce the same CDR3. V usage is TRBV28 and J usage is TRBJ2-7; TRBD1 aligns across 10 bases. This CDR3 has 14 amino acids. Germline V gene sequence: CDR1 MDHEN, CDR2 SYDVKM. V was clipped by 6 bases and J by 3 bases; unmatched bases: 5. In DNA, the CDR3 is TGTGCCAGCAGGGACAGGGGGGTCTACTACGAGCAGTACTTC. This sequence encodes CASRDRGVYYEQYF.

The chain couples TRBV29-1 to TRBJ1-1; 7 bases map to TRBD1. V shed 4 bases, J shed 4 bases, and the junction held 9 bases outside the gene matches. The CDR3 is made up of 14 amino acids. Germline V gene data show CDR1 as SQVTM and CDR2 as ANQGSEA. CDR3 nucleotides: TGCAGCGTTGCCATAGACAGGGTGGGCACTGAAGCTTTCTTT. Translation gives CSVAIDRVGTEAFF. The variable domain in full, with the rest retrieved from reference TRBV29-1 and TRBJ1-1, is SAVISQKPSRDICQRGTSLTIQCQVDSQVTMMFWYRQQPGQSLTLIATANQGSEATYESGFVIDKFPISRPNLTFSTLTVSNMSPEDSSIYLCSVAIDRVGTEAFFGQGTRLTVV.

The CDR3 loop is CASSDRGRGETQYF. The CDR3 DNA follows: TGTGCCAGCAGTGACAGGGGGCGCGGTGAGACCCAGTACTTC. The chain carries TRBV6-1 and TRBJ2-5; TRBD1 agrees at 8 bases. The CDR3 is 14 residues long. J was trimmed by 5 bases and V by 3 bases; bases with no gene match: 5. Germline V lookup: CDR1 MNHNS, CDR2 SASEGT.

The J gene is TRBJ2-3, the V gene TRBV7-8, with D perhaps matching TRBD1 or TRBD2 (6 bases each). The V end lost 1 base, the J end lost 5 bases, and 13 bases lay between the germline ends. Germline lookup yields CDR1 SGHVS and CDR2 FQNEAQ. The CDR3 sequence is 15 residues long. CDR3 nucleotide sequence: TGTGCCAGCAGCTTAGATGCGAGGGGGGTAGATACGCAGTATTTT. It is translated as CASSLDARGVDTQYF.

The CDR3 spells CASSQDGGQGTYNEQFF. As DNA, the CDR3 is TGCGCCAGCAGCCAAGATGGAGGGCAGGGGACTTACAATGAGCAGTTCTTC. The chain combines TRBV4-1 with TRBJ2-1; D could derive from TRBD1 or TRBD2 (6 bases each). This CDR3 is built from 17 residues. Trimming stripped 0 bases from V and 4 bases from J, with 16 bases between. CDR1 is MGHRA and CDR2 is YSYEKL in the germline V gene.

This clone was recorded only once. The genes are TRBV13 and TRBJ2-2; a possible D gene is TRBD1 (5 bases). The V gene lost 0 bases and the J gene lost 4 bases, with 12 bases spanning the gap. The CDR3 has 16 residues. The germline gives CDR1 PRHDT, CDR2 FYEKMQ (reference sequence). The CDR3 sequence: CASSLGGRAPTGELFF. In DNA form, the CDR3 reads TGTGCCAGCAGCTTAGGGGGCAGGGCACCCACCGGGGAGCTGTTTTTT.

The sample holds a few counts of this clone. V is TRBV6-6 and J is TRBJ1-1, with D possibly matching TRBD1 (5 bases). The CDR3 extends over 14 amino acids. Trimming cost V 5 bases and J 4 bases, with 14 bases left between them. Germline V gives CDR1 MNHNY, CDR2 SVGAGI (reference sequence). CDR3 residues: CASSRDGGGTEAFF. The CDR3 DNA is TGTGCCAGCAGTCGTGACGGGGGAGGCACTGAAGCTTTCTTT.

This clone was seen a handful of times. V and J are TRBV6-5 and TRBJ1-1, with TRBD1 matching over 7 bases. The CDR3 consists of 15 residues. CDR1 is MNHEY and CDR2 is SVGAGI in the germline V gene. The V gene end was trimmed by 6 bases and the J gene end by 0 bases; junction bases not matched to a gene: 7. The CDR3 region has the DNA TGTGCCAGCAGCCTCGGGACAGTAATGAACACTGAAGCTTTCTTT. Its protein is CASSLGTVMNTEAFF.

J is TRBJ1-1 and V is TRBV4-1; 10 nucleotides line up with TRBD1. This CDR3 has 17 residues. Germline CDR1 MGHRA, CDR2 YSYEKL. The ends lost 1 base at V and 11 bases at J; junction bases unmatched: 16. CDR3 DNA sequence: TGCGCCAGCAGCCAAGGGCCCGGGACAGGGGCGCCCTGGGGGGCTTTCTTT. Protein product: CASSQGPGTGAPWGAFF.

The J gene is TRBJ2-7, the V gene TRBV7-3; 8 bases are shared with TRBD1. The V segment lost 5 bases and the J segment 3 bases; nucleotides outside the gene matches: 9. The CDR3 has 15 amino acids. Germline V lookup: CDR1 SGHTA, CDR2 FQGTGA. The CDR3 sequence is CASSQPQGANYEQYF. CDR3 DNA: TGTGCCAGCAGCCAACCCCAGGGGGCGAACTACGAGCAGTACTTC.

The chain combines TRBV9 with TRBJ2-5; 9 nucleotides line up with TRBD2. The germline V gene encodes CDR1 SGDLS and CDR2 YYNGEE. The CDR3 is 17 residues long. With 4 bases clipped from V and 2 bases from J, the junction kept 12 bases outside the gene matches. For the CDR3, the DNA is TGTGCCAGCAGCCTAACCTCATTGGCGGGGGGGCAAGAGACCCAGTACTTC. Protein: CASSLTSLAGGQETQYF.

The rearrangement uses TRBV7-6 and TRBJ2-5, with 8 positions matching TRBD1. This CDR3 contains 14 residues. Looked up from germline, CDR1 is SGHVS and CDR2 is FNYEAQ. Unmatched junction bases numbered 5, after V lost 4 bases and J lost 4 bases. CDR3 coding DNA: TGTGCCAGCAGCTCAGGACAGGGTACAGAGACCCAGTACTTC. Protein: CASSSGQGTETQYF.

This rearrangement joins TRBV7-2 to TRBJ1-2, with unresolved D. The CDR3 runs to 14 residues. Per the germline V gene, CDR1 is SGHTA and CDR2 is FQGNSA. The germline V and J ends were trimmed by 0 bases and 0 bases, with 5 bases remaining between them. This chain's CDR3 is CASSLARTNYGYTF. The CDR3 nucleotides read TGTGCCAGCAGCTTAGCCCGGACTAACTATGGCTACACCTTC.

This chain joins TRBV5-1 and TRBJ2-1; 7 bases map to TRBD1. Germline trimming cut 6 bases from V and 4 bases from J; bases unmatched to any gene: 4. Germline values: CDR1 SGHRS, CDR2 YFSETQ. CDR3 length equals 13 residues. CDR3 nucleotides: TGCGCCAGCACCCGGACAGGTTACAATGAGCAGTTCTTC. Its protein is CASTRTGYNEQFF.

The rearrangement links TRBV28 to TRBJ2-7; TRBD1 agrees at 7 bases. With V trimmed by 5 bases and J by 5 bases, 9 bases remained unmatched. The length of the CDR3 is 14 residues. CDR1 is MDHEN, CDR2 SYDVKM, per germline. The CDR3 spells CASSIPRDSNEQYF. The CDR3 DNA reads TGTGCCAGCAGTATACCCCGGGACAGCAACGAGCAGTACTTC.

This rearrangement joins TRBV7-2 to TRBJ1-2; 8 nucleotides match TRBD1. The CDR3 consists of 14 residues. Germline CDR1 SGHTA, CDR2 FQGNSA. The junction had 6 bases not matched to a gene; V was cut back by 3 bases and J by 6 bases. The CDR3 DNA sequence: TGTGCCAGCAGCTTCGGACAGGGAATGGATGGCTACACCTTC. The encoded protein is CASSFGQGMDGYTF.

This clone was counted a single time. This rearrangement joins TRBV7-6 to TRBJ2-7; 10 nucleotides agree with TRBD1. Germline V CDR1 and CDR2: SGHVS, FNYEAQ. The CDR3 covers 13 residues. The junction had 2 bases not matched to a gene; V was cut back by 5 bases and J by 4 bases. The CDR3 sequence is CASSMGQGYEQYF. CDR3 in DNA: TGTGCCAGCAGCATGGGACAGGGGTACGAGCAGTACTTC.

This chain links TRBV6-5 with TRBJ2-3; 10 nucleotides agree with TRBD2. Germline V CDR1 and CDR2: MNHEY, SVGAGI. The CDR3 loop spans 15 amino acids. With 6 bases clipped from V and 6 bases from J, the junction kept 9 bases outside the gene matches. The CDR3, as DNA: TGTGCCAGCAGCCGCCGAGCGGGAGGGCGGGATACGCAGTATTTT. Translation: CASSRRAGGRDTQYF.

This clone was seen many times. The chain carries TRBV29-1 and TRBJ2-2, with a tentative D call TRBD2 (6 bases). Trimming cost V 2 bases and J 6 bases, with 10 bases left between them. The CDR3 has 13 amino acids. Germline values: CDR1 SQVTM, CDR2 ANQGSEA. The CDR3 bases are TGCAGCGTTGAACTGTGGGGGGCCGGGGAGCTGTTTTTT. Protein product: CSVELWGAGELFF.

The genes are TRBV6-6 and TRBJ2-7, with D possibly TRBD1 on 6 matching bases. The CDR3 spans 14 residues. Germline-derived CDR1 and CDR2 are MNHNY and SVGAGI (reference sequence). V gave up 6 bases and J gave up 1 base, with 13 bases separating them. The CDR3 coding sequence is TGTGCCAGCAGACTTGGGGGCACATCCTACGAGCAGTACTTC. Amino acid sequence: CASRLGGTSYEQYF.

This clone was found once. The rearrangement joins TRBV27 to TRBJ1-5; possible D gene TRBD1, 6 bases. The CDR3 extends over 13 amino acids. The V and J ends lost 7 bases and 9 bases respectively, with 16 bases between them. Germline V gene lookup returns CDR1 MNHEY and CDR2 SMNVEV (reference sequence). The CDR3 spells CASTLRQGGPQHF. In DNA, the CDR3 is TGTGCCAGCACCCTGAGGCAAGGGGGGCCCCAGCATTTT.

This clone was counted a few times. The chain uses TRBV6-1 and TRBJ1-2; the D gene is possibly TRBD1 (5 bases). The V gene lost 7 bases and the J gene lost 3 bases, with 12 bases spanning the gap. The CDR3 covers 13 residues. CDR1 MNHNS and CDR2 SASEGT come from the germline V gene. CDR3 nucleotide sequence: TGTGCCAGCAACCCAGCAGGGTACTATGGCTACACCTTC. Its translation: CASNPAGYYGYTF.

The chain is built from TRBV4-3 and TRBJ1-5; D is ambiguous. The CDR3 spans 15 residues. Germline lookup yields CDR1 LGHNA and CDR2 YSLEER. Trimming cost V 0 bases and J 6 bases, with 12 bases left between them. The CDR3 protein is CASSQDIGVGQPQHF. For the CDR3, the DNA is TGCGCCAGCAGCCAAGACATCGGGGTGGGTCAGCCCCAGCATTTT.